This T cell receptor (beta chain) stems from a study of neurological immune-mediated disorders. V was shortened by 3 bases and J by 5 bases, with 13 bases between the two germline ends. Germline CDR1 and CDR2: MDHEN and SYDVKM. This CDR3 has 14 amino acids. Synthesis of cDNA was accomplished via 5'RACE employing 10-nucleotide random UMIs. One entry per CDR3 protein, called by TCRdb with MiXCR from the 5' RACE reads. The sample has about 45,000 distinct CDR3 sequences; 13% are singletons. This clonotype was counted between two and nine times. The time point here: longitudinal time-point 3. The chain uses TRBV28 and TRBJ1-1; maybe TRBD1 (5 bases). The specimen sequenced was PBMCs. This sequence originates from a man aged 25-45 years in good health. In DNA form, the CDR3 reads TGTGCCAGCAGTTTCAGGGCGGTGAGGACTGAAGCTTTCTTT. Amino acid sequence: CASSFRAVRTEAFF.